Below, 31 T cell receptor beta chains from the same sample are listed, as sequenced in a study of type 1 regulatory T cells. The antigens of these receptors remain unknown. TCRdb analysed the reads with MiXCR anew, one entry per CDR3 protein. The sample has several thousand distinct CDR3 sequences; about a quarter are singletons. Notes on the study in general: Type 1 regulatory T cells had a more restricted TCR repertoire than non-type 1 regulatory T cells.

The source material was cultured type 1 regulatory T (Tr1) cells, either the whole culture or a sorted fraction (not recorded which). Receptor source: a human donor in good health.

The CDR3 DNA reads as TGTGCCAGCAGCCCGGACAGGGAACGCTATGGCTACACCTTC. It specifies CASSPDRERYGYTF. V and J are TRBV7-2 and TRBJ1-2; 8 bases line up with TRBD1. The CDR3 runs to 14 residues. V shed 5 bases, J shed 4 bases, and the junction held 6 bases outside the gene matches. From germline, CDR1 is SGHTA and CDR2 FQGNSA.

This clonotype has ten or more counts. The chain employs TRBV18 and TRBJ2-1; 11 bases fit TRBD2. Germline CDR1 and CDR2: KGHSH and LQKENI. V gave up 3 bases and J gave up 3 bases; unmatched junction bases: 1. The CDR3 consists of 15 residues. CDR3 DNA: TGTGCCAGCTCACCTCTAGCGGGGGGCTACAATGAGCAGTTCTTC. This gives the protein CASSPLAGGYNEQFF.

This clonotype is medium-sized by share. The V call is TRBV3-1, the J call TRBJ1-2; TRBD1 agrees at 7 bases. Trimming took 3 bases from V and 5 from J; bases not matched to a gene: 9. Germline loops: CDR1 LGHDT, CDR2 YNNKEL (reference sequence). This CDR3 has 15 residues. This CDR3 is CASSHWDSSYYGYTF. The CDR3 DNA is TGTGCCAGCAGCCACTGGGACAGTTCCTATTATGGCTACACCTTC.

This clonotype has just a few counts. The chain employs TRBV6-6 and TRBJ1-6, with TRBD1 as a possible D gene (5 bases). The CDR3 has 14 residues. Germline CDR1 MNHNY, CDR2 SVGAGI (reference sequence). V was clipped by 6 bases and J by 5 bases, with 11 bases between them. The CDR3 sequence is CASRDTGDNSPLHF. The DNA for the CDR3 is TGTGCCAGCAGGGACACGGGGGATAATTCACCCCTCCACTTT.

In the case of this clonotype: This may be a read error, as it is one base from a much larger clone. The chain joins TRBV28 to TRBJ2-5, with a possible D match to TRBD1 (6 bases). The V gene's germline CDR1 is MDHEN and CDR2 SYDVKM. The CDR3 runs 15 residues. The ends were cut back, 6 bases at V and 5 bases at J, with 19 bases in the middle. The CDR3 sequence: CASRPTGSGTETQYF. DNA for the CDR3: TGTGCCAGCAGACCTACAGGGAGTGGAACGGAGACCCAGTACTTC.

The CDR3 DNA reads as TGTGCCACCAGAGGACAGGGCTTTTCACCCCTCCACTTT. Encoded protein: CATRGQGFSPLHF. V usage is TRBV27 and J usage is TRBJ1-6; 8 bases agree with TRBD1. Trimming took 10 bases from V and 9 from J; bases not matched to a gene: 8. Germline CDR1 reads MNHEY; CDR2 reads SMNVEV (reference sequence). This CDR3 is 13 amino acids long.

This clonotype showed up many times. The V and J genes are TRBV7-6 and TRBJ2-1; possibly TRBD1 or TRBD2 for D (6 bases each). The V and J ends lost 1 base and 8 bases respectively, with 15 bases between them. CDR3 size: 15 residues. CDR1 is SGHVS and CDR2 is FNYEAQ in the germline V gene. The CDR3 spells CASSLVGGRYHEQFF. Written as DNA, the CDR3 is TGTGCCAGCAGCTTAGTCGGGGGCAGATACCATGAGCAGTTCTTC.

This chain links TRBV19 with TRBJ1-2; 10 bases align to TRBD1. After removal of 5 bases from V and 4 bases from J, the junction contained 10 bases not matched to a gene. This CDR3 has 16 amino acids. CDR1 LNHDA and CDR2 SQIVND come from the germline V gene (reference sequence). CDR3 sequence (DNA): TGTGCCAGTAGTTCCCGTCGGACAGGGGGTAGCTATGGCTACACCTTC. Protein sequence: CASSSRRTGGSYGYTF.

The chain uses TRBV10-2 and TRBJ1-3; the match to TRBD1 covers 8 bases. Trimming cost V 5 bases and J 2 bases; bases outside gene matches: 2. The germline V gene encodes CDR1 WSHSY and CDR2 SAAADI. CDR3 length equals 14 residues. The CDR3 sequence: CASSQTGAGNTIYF. DNA for the CDR3: TGCGCCAGCAGTCAGACAGGGGCTGGAAACACCATATATTTT.

This clonotype was recorded at least ten times. This chain joins TRBV6-5 and TRBJ1-2; D possibly corresponds to TRBD1 (6 bases). This CDR3 spans 15 amino acids. The V and J ends lost 9 bases and 7 bases respectively, with 24 bases between them. The germline gives CDR1 MNHEY, CDR2 SVGAGI. The DNA of the CDR3 is TGTGCCAGTTCCCCTGCAGGGGCGCTTTCTAGTGGCTACACCTTC. This sequence encodes CASSPAGALSSGYTF.

This clonotype was recorded at least ten times. The rearrangement joins TRBV7-9 to TRBJ2-7, with D tentatively TRBD1 or TRBD2 (7 bases each). In germline, CDR1 is SEHNR, CDR2 FQNEAQ (reference sequence). The V and J ends lost 4 bases and 2 bases respectively, with 15 bases between them. The length of the CDR3 is 15 residues. The CDR3 is CASSSQGGPTYEQYF. Here the CDR3 DNA reads TGTGCCAGCAGCTCCCAGGGGGGGCCAACCTACGAGCAGTACTTC. The full variable domain, with the rest looked up from reference TRBV7-9 and TRBJ2-7, is DTGVSQNPRHKITKRGQNVTFRCDPISEHNRLYWYRQTLGQGPEFLTYFQNEAQLEKSRLLSDRFSAERPKGSFSTLEIQRTEQGDSAMYLCASSSQGGPTYEQYFGPGTRLTVT.

Only a few counts were recorded for this clonotype. The chain employs TRBV27 and TRBJ1-2; D may be TRBD1 (5 bases). Germline assignment: CDR1 MNHEY and CDR2 SMNVEV (reference sequence). This CDR3 has 13 amino acids. V was pared by 8 bases and J by 8 bases, with 18 bases between. The CDR3: CASGGFGRDGYTF. CDR3 DNA sequence: TGTGCCAGCGGGGGTTTTGGGCGAGACGGCTACACCTTC.

This clonotype was detected many times. This sequence joins TRBV19 and TRBJ1-2, with 7 nucleotides matching TRBD1. V was pared by 5 bases and J by 0 bases, with 9 bases of the junction left unmatched. CDR3 size: 16 residues. Germline lookup yields CDR1 LNHDA and CDR2 SQIVND (reference sequence). The CDR3 nucleotides are TGTGCCAGTAGTCCCGGGGGACAGACGTCTAACTATGGCTACACCTTC. It translates to CASSPGGQTSNYGYTF.

Concerning this clonotype: A much larger clonotype is one base distant, so this may be a read error. The CDR3 bases are TGTGCCAGCAGCTCCGGGACAGTGAACGCCGGGGAGCTGTTTTTT. Translating gives CASSSGTVNAGELFF. J is TRBJ2-2 and V is TRBV5-4; 7 nucleotides agree with TRBD1. The CDR3 runs to 15 residues. In germline, CDR1 is SGHNT, CDR2 YYREEE (reference sequence).

This clonotype was found many times. The gene calls are TRBV2 and TRBJ1-2, with TRBD1 identical over 7 bases. The CDR3 loop spans 15 amino acids. V gave up 5 bases and J gave up 7 bases; unmatched junction bases: 13. Looked up from germline, CDR1 is SNHLY and CDR2 is FYNNEI. CDR3 loop: CASSPWTGRSGGYTF. Written as DNA, the CDR3 is TGTGCCAGCAGTCCGTGGACAGGACGGTCCGGTGGCTACACCTTC.

This sequence joins TRBV29-1 and TRBJ2-1; the D call may be TRBD1 or TRBD2 (6 bases each). Looked up from germline, CDR1 is SQVTM and CDR2 is ANQGSEA. Trimming left V 2 bases short and J 2 bases short, with 13 bases between. The CDR3 runs to 15 residues. The CDR3 DNA reads as TGCAGCGTTGAACCCCCCGGGGGCACCTACAATGAGCAGTTCTTC. Its protein is CSVEPPGGTYNEQFF.

This clonotype was counted a few times. The chain uses TRBV19 and TRBJ2-1; either TRBD1 or TRBD2 may fit D (5 bases each). Germline values: CDR1 LNHDA, CDR2 SQIVND (reference sequence). There are 16 residues in the CDR3. The V gene lost 0 bases and the J gene lost 0 bases, with 9 bases spanning the gap. CDR3 sequence: CASSIEGRGSYNEQFF. CDR3 bases: TGTGCCAGTAGTATAGAGGGACGGGGCTCCTACAATGAGCAGTTCTTC.

By sample fraction, this clonotype is medium-sized. The rearrangement uses TRBV6-5 and TRBJ1-2; no clear D gene. The CDR3 is 17 amino acids. V lost 0 bases and J lost 6, with 20 bases in between. Germline loops: CDR1 MNHEY, CDR2 SVGAGI. This chain's CDR3 is CASSYSKVTAVRNGYTF. CDR3 sequence (DNA): TGTGCCAGCAGTTACTCTAAAGTTACCGCCGTGAGGAATGGCTACACCTTC.

This clonotype was counted between two and nine times. The chain has TRBV5-1 and TRBJ2-1; no definite D call. The V and J ends lost 4 bases and 0 bases respectively, with 11 bases between them. The CDR3 is 15 amino acids. Germline-derived CDR1 and CDR2 are SGHRS and YFSETQ. The CDR3, as DNA: TGCGCCAGCAGCGGCACTACCAGCTCCTACAATGAGCAGTTCTTC. It specifies CASSGTTSSYNEQFF.

In this sample, this clonotype is medium-sized. The chain uses TRBV5-3 and TRBJ1-1; D is unclear. TRBV5-3 is known as an ORF, though its function is uncertain. Trimming took off 6 bases at V and 4 bases at J, with 10 bases between the two ends. This CDR3 spans 12 amino acids. The DNA of the CDR3 is TGTGCCAGAACCGTCGGGGTCACTGAAGCTTTCTTT. Translating it yields CARTVGVTEAFF.

V gene TRBV6-2 or TRBV6-3 combines with J gene TRBJ2-5; 9 positions match TRBD2. Germline V CDR1 and CDR2: MNHEY, SVGEGT. The CDR3 spans 14 residues. V lost 0 bases, J lost 13 bases, and 9 bases stayed unmatched. CDR3 amino acids: CASSYSTSGSRVYF. In DNA, the CDR3 is TGTGCCAGCAGTTACTCGACTAGCGGTTCACGGGTGTACTTC.

This clonotype was seen repeatedly, ten times or more. The chain couples TRBV5-6 to TRBJ1-3; D is undetermined. This CDR3 has 15 residues. CDR1 and CDR2 (germline): SGHDT, YYEEEE. Trimming cost V 2 bases and J 0 bases, with 9 bases left between them. The CDR3, as DNA: TGTGCCAGCAGCTTACCGGAAGTCTCTGGAAACACCATATATTTT. Translating it yields CASSLPEVSGNTIYF.

In its sample, this clonotype was seen many times. This chain joins TRBV6-1 and TRBJ2-1; maybe TRBD1 (5 bases). Per germline, CDR1 MNHNS and CDR2 SASEGT. The CDR3 has 16 amino acids. V was cut by 3 bases and J by 2 bases, with 14 bases left in between. In DNA form, the CDR3 reads TGTGCCAGCAGTGATCGTGGGGCTGGGACCTACAATGAGCAGTTCTTC. This encodes CASSDRGAGTYNEQFF.

The genes are TRBV6-6 and TRBJ2-5; 10 bases fit TRBD2. The CDR3 loop spans 16 amino acids. Germline V CDR1 and CDR2: MNHNY, SVGAGI (reference sequence). V lost 3 bases, J lost 2 bases, and 6 bases stayed unmatched. CDR3 region: CASSYFRTSGQETQYF. In nucleotides, the CDR3 is TGTGCCAGCAGTTATTTCAGGACTAGCGGACAAGAGACCCAGTACTTC.

This clonotype was seen ten or more times. This chain joins TRBV6-5 and TRBJ1-2, with 8 bases matching TRBD1. There are 19 residues in the CDR3. In germline, CDR1 is MNHEY, CDR2 SVGAGI. V trimming: 0 bases; J trimming: 4 bases; junction bases outside the gene matches: 16. The CDR3 protein is CASSYSEGDRGRWGYGYTF. The CDR3 region has the DNA TGTGCCAGCAGTTACTCGGAAGGAGACAGGGGACGATGGGGCTATGGCTACACCTTC.

V gene TRBV10-3 combines with J gene TRBJ2-2, with 11 bases identical to TRBD1. Trimming at V came to 6 bases and at J to 3 bases, leaving 12 bases not matched to a gene. The CDR3 loop spans 18 amino acids. Germline V gives CDR1 ENHRY, CDR2 SYGVKD. This chain's CDR3 is CAISPRRRGQGDTGELFF. The CDR3 region has the DNA TGTGCCATCAGCCCTAGACGCCGGGGACAGGGGGACACCGGGGAGCTGTTTTTT.

This clonotype ranks as medium-sized. The J gene is TRBJ1-6, the V gene TRBV7-2; 8 bases agree with TRBD1. The CDR3 length is 16 residues. Germline CDR1 SGHTA, CDR2 FQGNSA. J was trimmed by 8 bases and V by 3 bases; bases with no gene match: 9. The CDR3 here is CASSFAWTGKHSPLHF. The CDR3 region has the DNA TGTGCCAGCAGCTTTGCCTGGACAGGGAAACATTCACCCCTCCACTTT.

With regard to this clonotype: A much more abundant neighbour one base away suggests this may be a read error. The chain combines TRBV12-3 or TRBV12-4 with TRBJ1-2, with TRBD1 matching over 9 bases. This CDR3 has 12 residues. DNA of the CDR3: TGTGCCAGCAGAACAGGGGGCTATGGCTACATCTTC. Protein: CASRTGGYGYIF.

The chain couples TRBV7-2 to TRBJ2-1; TRBD1 is a possible D gene (5 bases). CDR1 and CDR2 (germline): SGHTA, FQGNSA. Trimming pared 8 bases from V and 8 bases from J, leaving 13 bases between. There are 12 residues in the CDR3. The CDR3 spells CASGQPGYEQFF. CDR3 DNA sequence: TGTGCCAGCGGCCAACCAGGGTATGAGCAGTTCTTC.

As for this clonotype: Just one base apart from a much larger clone, this may be a read error. This chain uses TRBV11-2 with TRBJ1-1; D perhaps matches TRBD1 (5 bases). Germline V gives CDR1 SGHAT, CDR2 FQNNGV. The CDR3 is 14 residues long. In nucleotides, the CDR3 is TGTGTCAGCAGCTCGGGACGGATGAACACTGAAGCTTTCTTT. Residues: CVSSSGRMNTEAFF. Looking up the rest from reference TRBV11-2 and TRBJ1-1 gives the full variable domain: EAGVAQSPRYKIIEKRQSVAFWCNPISGHATLYWYQQILGQGPKLLIQFQNNGVVDDSQLPKDRFSAERLKGVDSTLKIQPAKLEDSAVYLCVSSSGRMNTEAFFGQGTRLTVV.

This clonotype is medium-sized. The chain couples TRBV18 to TRBJ2-5; D is tentatively TRBD1 or TRBD2 (5 bases each). The germline V and J ends were trimmed by 3 bases and 2 bases, with 13 bases remaining between them. CDR3 length: 15 residues. CDR1 is KGHSH and CDR2 is LQKENI in the germline V gene. In DNA, the CDR3 is TGTGCCAGCTCACCGCCGGGGCAATATCAAGAGACCCAGTACTTC. Protein sequence: CASSPPGQYQETQYF.